These T cell receptor beta chains were read from a single sample in a study of blood T cell repertoires in COVID-19. Libraries were prepared by immunoSEQ multiplex PCR; TCRdb keeps only in-frame clonotypes and omits some of them. The table lists about 190,000 clones, less than 85% of them singletons, with roughly 3.2% in the top ten. The sample taken for sequencing was PBMCs or T cells enriched from blood (not recorded which). The receptor set was obtained from a woman aged 25-40 years who had recovered from COVID-19. The CDR3 runs from the conserved cysteine through the conserved F or W. A D gene is named only where the DNA matches it firmly. A clone size is listed for some rows: how often the clone was seen (once, few, many), or a class if it is expanded.

j_gene: TRBJ1-1
v_gene: TRBV4-1
abundance: -
d_gene: -
CDR3nt: TGCGCCAGCAGCCAAGATAGCGAAGCTTTCTTT
CDR3aa: CASSQDSEAFF

j_gene: TRBJ1-5
v_gene: TRBV19
abundance: -
d_gene: TRBD1
CDR3nt: TGTGCCAGTATTCCTCGGACAGGGGTAAGGGGTGGCAATCAGCCCCAGCATTTT
CDR3aa: CASIPRTGVRGGNQPQHF

j_gene: TRBJ1-2
v_gene: TRBV29-1
abundance: -
d_gene: -
CDR3nt: TGCAGCGTTGCGGAGGCCAGGAACTATGGCTACACCTTC
CDR3aa: CSVAEARNYGYTF

j_gene: TRBJ1-2
v_gene: TRBV12-3/TRBV12-4
abundance: -
d_gene: -
CDR3nt: TGTGCCAGCAGTTTACCAGCGTTCTATGGCTACACCTTC
CDR3aa: CASSLPAFYGYTF

j_gene: TRBJ2-1
v_gene: TRBV4-2
abundance: -
d_gene: TRBD2
CDR3nt: TGTGCCAGCAGCTCGGGACTAGCATCTCTCAATGAGCAGTTCTTC
CDR3aa: CASSSGLASLNEQFF

j_gene: TRBJ1-1
v_gene: TRBV3-1/TRBV3-2
abundance: -
d_gene: -
CDR3nt: TGTGCCAGCAGCCTCAAAGGTCGGGGTGACACTGAAGCTTTCTTT
CDR3aa: CASSLKGRGDTEAFF

j_gene: TRBJ2-1
v_gene: TRBV5-1
abundance: -
d_gene: TRBD2
CDR3nt: TGCGCCAGCACTCTGCTAGCGGGAGCTGGTGGTGAGCAGTTCTTC
CDR3aa: CASTLLAGAGGEQFF

j_gene: TRBJ1-1
v_gene: TRBV13
abundance: -
d_gene: TRBD1
CDR3nt: TGTGCCAGCAGCGTTGGGACAGGTAACACTGAAGCTTTCTTT
CDR3aa: CASSVGTGNTEAFF

j_gene: TRBJ2-7
v_gene: TRBV7-9
abundance: -
d_gene: TRBD2
CDR3nt: TGTGCCAGCAGCTTGACTAGCGGGAGGGCCCACGAGCAGTACTTC
CDR3aa: CASSLTSGRAHEQYF

j_gene: TRBJ2-7
v_gene: TRBV29-1
abundance: -
d_gene: -
CDR3nt: TGCAGCGTTGGGCCTGGACAGTCGGGCGAGCAGTACTTC
CDR3aa: CSVGPGQSGEQYF

j_gene: TRBJ2-3
v_gene: TRBV5-1
abundance: -
d_gene: TRBD1
CDR3nt: TGCGCCAGCCGTGGGACAGGTCATGCAGATACGCAGTATTTT
CDR3aa: CASRGTGHADTQYF

j_gene: TRBJ2-5
v_gene: TRBV11-3
abundance: -
d_gene: TRBD1
CDR3nt: TGTGCCAGCAGCTTAGGGGGGACAGGGTCCCAAGAGACCCAGTACTTC
CDR3aa: CASSLGGTGSQETQYF

j_gene: TRBJ1-5
v_gene: TRBV24-1
abundance: -
d_gene: TRBD1
CDR3nt: TGTGCCACCAGTGATTCGACAGGGAGATATAGCAATCAGCCCCAGCATTTT
CDR3aa: CATSDSTGRYSNQPQHF

j_gene: TRBJ2-2
v_gene: TRBV6-5
abundance: -
d_gene: TRBD2
CDR3nt: TGTGCCAGCAGGCCGGGGGGGCTTGACACCGGGGAGCTGTTTTTT
CDR3aa: CASRPGGLDTGELFF

j_gene: TRBJ1-5
v_gene: TRBV27
abundance: few
d_gene: -
CDR3nt: TGTGCCAGCAGCGAAGTCGGGTCCAATCAGCCCCAGCATTTT
CDR3aa: CASSEVGSNQPQHF

j_gene: TRBJ1-4
v_gene: TRBV19
abundance: once
d_gene: -
CDR3nt: TGTGCCAGTAGTATAGGTCAGAATAATGAAAAACTGTTTTTT
CDR3aa: CASSIGQNNEKLFF

j_gene: TRBJ1-1
v_gene: TRBV9
abundance: -
d_gene: -
CDR3nt: TGTGCCAGCAGCTCGAGCCGAGGGAACACTGAAGCTTTCTTT
CDR3aa: CASSSSRGNTEAFF

j_gene: TRBJ1-2
v_gene: TRBV15
abundance: -
d_gene: TRBD1
CDR3nt: TGTGCCACCAGCAGACCTCGCGGGACAGGGAGGTTTGGCTACACCTTC
CDR3aa: CATSRPRGTGRFGYTF

j_gene: TRBJ2-1
v_gene: TRBV12-2
abundance: -
d_gene: -
CDR3nt: TGTGCAAGTCGCTCTGGGCCGAAGGGGGATAATGAGCAGTTCTTC
CDR3aa: CASRSGPKGDNEQFF

j_gene: TRBJ1-1
v_gene: TRBV7-9
abundance: -
d_gene: -
CDR3nt: TGTGCCAGCAGCGGAGGGGTCATGAACACTGAAGCTTTCTTT
CDR3aa: CASSGGVMNTEAFF

j_gene: TRBJ1-2
v_gene: TRBV11-2
abundance: -
d_gene: -
CDR3nt: TGTGCCAGCAGCTTAGTGGCGGCTGGTGCGGCCTATGGCTACACCTTC
CDR3aa: CASSLVAAGAAYGYTF